The clone carrying this T cell receptor beta chain appeared a few times. One entry per CDR3 protein, called by TCRdb with MiXCR from the PCR reads. The sample has tens of thousands of distinct CDR3 sequences, 51% seen once; the top ten hold 0.85% to 1.2%. The data are from a study of vaccination and CD4 T cells after COVID-19. The CDR3 length is 15 residues. CDR1 LNHNV and CDR2 YYDKDF come from the germline V gene (reference sequence). V lost 2 bases, J lost 7 bases, and 5 bases stayed unmatched. Positive SARS-CoV-2 PCR tests in convalescent patients dated from March to December 2020, pre-Alpha, Beta and Delta.

V is TRBV15 and J is TRBJ2-4, with 10 bases identical to TRBD1. The TCR sequence derives from a human donor who had recovered from COVID-19. The sample in question was CD4+ T cells from blood, obtained before SARS-CoV-2 vaccination. CDR3 in DNA: TGTGCCACCAGCAGAAGGGACAGGGGACGGAACATTCAGTACTTC. Protein sequence: CATSRRDRGRNIQYF. The full variable domain, in which reference TRBV15 and TRBJ2-4 provide the parts outside the CDR3, is DAMVIQNPRYQVTQFGKPVTLSCSQTLNHNVMYWYQQKSSQAPKLLFHYYDKDFNNEADTPDNFQSRRPNTSFCFLDIRSPGLGDTAMYLCATSRRDRGRNIQYFGAGTRLSVL.